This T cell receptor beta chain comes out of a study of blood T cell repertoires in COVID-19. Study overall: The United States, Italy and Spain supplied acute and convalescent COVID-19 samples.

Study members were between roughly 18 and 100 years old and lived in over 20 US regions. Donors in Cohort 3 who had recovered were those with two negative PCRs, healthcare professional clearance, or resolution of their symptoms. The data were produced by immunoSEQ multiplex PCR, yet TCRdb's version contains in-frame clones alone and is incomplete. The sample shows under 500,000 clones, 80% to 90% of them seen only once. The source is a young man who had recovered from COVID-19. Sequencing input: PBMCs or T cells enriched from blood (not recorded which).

CDR3 sequence: CASSGGTGVYEQFF. The CDR3 DNA is TGTGCCAGCAGTGGCGGGACAGGGGTCTATGAGCAGTTCTTC. The chain links TRBV2 to TRBJ2-1; TRBD1 aligns across 10 bases. CDR1 is SNHLY and CDR2 is FYNNEI in the germline V gene. The CDR3 runs to 14 residues. V was clipped by 4 bases and J by 8 bases; unmatched bases: 5.